Listed below are T cell receptor beta chains from one sample, sequenced in a study of blood T cell repertoires in COVID-19. TCRdb keeps only in-frame clones here, not all; method: immunoSEQ multiplex PCR. The sample shows hundreds of thousands of clones, about 83% of them seen only once. The sample was peripheral blood. The receptors shown here come from a man older than 75 with acute or convalescent COVID-19. Both conserved end residues are part of each CDR3. D genes are given only for firm matches. The listing skips clone size in some rows; elsewhere it reads once, few, many or a size class.

V gene	clone size	J gene	D gene	CDR3 DNA	CDR3 protein
TRBV19	NA	TRBJ2-4	TRBD2	TGTGCCAGTACCTTAGCGGGGGGGATAGCCAAAAACATTCAGTACTTC	CASTLAGGIAKNIQYF
TRBV11-2	NA	TRBJ2-5	NA	TGTGCCAGCAGCCCCGGGGAGACCCAGTACTTC	CASSPGETQYF
TRBV29-1	once	TRBJ2-7	TRBD2	TGCAGCGTCCATAGCGGGAGGGCCTGGGAGCAGTACTTC	CSVHSGRAWEQYF
TRBV7-2	NA	TRBJ2-5	NA	TGTGCCAGCAGCTACGGACTGGGTGGAGAGACCCAGTACTTC	CASSYGLGGETQYF
TRBV6-5	NA	TRBJ2-7	TRBD1	TGTGCCAGCATGGACAGGGGTGCTTTCGAGCAGTACTTC	CASMDRGAFEQYF
TRBV4-1	NA	TRBJ1-2	NA	TGCGCCAGCCGAGCTATGTTCGGAGTACTCGGGACACACACCTTC	CASRAMFGVLGTHTF
TRBV5-1	NA	TRBJ2-3	TRBD2	TGCGCCAGCAGCTCTACTAGCGCTAGCACAGATACGCAGTATTTT	CASSSTSASTDTQYF
TRBV9	once	TRBJ2-5	NA	TGTGCCAGCAGCGTAGGGTCCCTAGCTGGGAAAGAGACCCAGTACTTC	CASSVGSLAGKETQYF
TRBV15	NA	TRBJ1-2	NA	TGTGCCACCAGCAGAGGAACAGGGCGCCACGGGGTCTATGGCTACACCTTC	CATSRGTGRHGVYGYTF
TRBV18	NA	TRBJ2-3	TRBD1	TGTGCCAGCTCAGCGGACAGGGTAGCAGATACGCAGTATTTT	CASSADRVADTQYF
TRBV6-5	NA	TRBJ2-3	TRBD1	TGTGCCAGCAGGCCGGACAGGGGTAACACAGATACGCAGTATTTT	CASRPDRGNTDTQYF
TRBV24-1	NA	TRBJ2-1	TRBD2	TGTGCCACCAGTGATCCGGGACTAGCGGGAGGCCTGAGCTCCTACAATGAGCAGTTCTTC	CATSDPGLAGGLSSYNEQFF
TRBV19	once	TRBJ2-3	TRBD2	TGTGCCAGTAGTACTGGCCCGGGGGCTAGCGGGAGTATCACAGATACGCAGTATTTT	CASSTGPGASGSITDTQYF
TRBV5-1	NA	TRBJ2-1	NA	TGCGCCAGCAGCTCGCCGGGACAGGGTCTGGCTAGCGGGCCTTCAAGCTCCTACAATGAGCAGTTCTTC	CASSSPGQGLASGPSSSYNEQFF
TRBV28	NA	TRBJ2-2	NA	TGTGCCAGCAGTCCCAACCGAGGGAACACCGGGGAGCTGTTTTTT	CASSPNRGNTGELFF
TRBV6-5	NA	TRBJ2-5	TRBD2	TGTGCCAGCAGGGAGGGGTCAGCGGGGAAAGAGACCCAGTACTTC	CASREGSAGKETQYF
TRBV28	NA	TRBJ1-5	NA	TGTGCCAGCAGTTTAGGAGGGAATAGCAATCAGCCCCAGCATTTT	CASSLGGNSNQPQHF
TRBV7-9	few	TRBJ1-3	NA	TGTGCCAGCAGCGGAGGGTTTGGGCAGACTGGAAACACCATATATTTT	CASSGGFGQTGNTIYF
TRBV2	few	TRBJ1-5	TRBD1	TGTGCCAGCAGTGATCGTGTTTGGGGACAGAAAACCCCTAAGCAGAATCAGCCCCAGCATTTT	CASSDRVWGQKTPKQNQPQHF
TRBV3-1/TRBV3-2	NA	TRBJ2-1	TRBD2	TGTGCCAGCAGCCAAGGACTAGCGGGAGCGTATGAGCAGTTCTTC	CASSQGLAGAYEQFF
TRBV28	NA	TRBJ2-2	TRBD1	TGTGCCAGCAGTTTCTTGGACAGGGTGGCCGGGGAGCTGTTTTTT	CASSFLDRVAGELFF
TRBV9	NA	TRBJ2-5	TRBD1	TGTGCCAGCAGCGTTTATGGGGTCCTTGGTGGGACAGGACCACAAGAGACCCAGTACTTC	CASSVYGVLGGTGPQETQYF
TRBV28	NA	TRBJ1-1	NA	TGTGCCAGCAGCCTCGTCCCGGTTGAAGCTTTCTTT	CASSLVPVEAFF
TRBV5-4	NA	TRBJ2-6	NA	TGTGCCAGCAGCTTGGGCGGACAGCCCTCTGGGGCCAACGTCCTGACTTTC	CASSLGGQPSGANVLTF
TRBV12-3/TRBV12-4	few	TRBJ2-7	NA	TGTGCCAGCAGTTGGGCGGGGGCGGCGGAGCAGTACTTC	CASSWAGAAEQYF
TRBV11-3	NA	TRBJ2-1	NA	TGTGCCAGCAGCCTGGACTCGGACAATGAGCAGTTCTTC	CASSLDSDNEQFF
TRBV18	NA	TRBJ1-1	NA	TGTGCCAGCTCACCAAACACACAAATGAACACTGAAGCTTTCTTT	CASSPNTQMNTEAFF
TRBV10-3	NA	TRBJ2-1	NA	TGTGCCAGCGGAGGTACCTACAATGAGCAGTTCTTC	CASGGTYNEQFF
TRBV29-1	NA	TRBJ1-3	NA	TGCAGCGTTGGAGGGGGCTCTGGAAACACCATATATTTT	CSVGGGSGNTIYF
TRBV19	NA	TRBJ2-1	NA	TGTGCCAGTAGTACCGGACTCACCTACAATGAGCAGTTCTTC	CASSTGLTYNEQFF
TRBV5-1	NA	TRBJ2-4	NA	TGCGCCAGCAGCTTGGGTCCGGCCAAAAACATTCAGTACTTC	CASSLGPAKNIQYF
TRBV7-9	once	TRBJ2-7	NA	TGTGCCAGCAGCTTAGTCCCATACGAGCAGTACTTC	CASSLVPYEQYF
TRBV27	NA	TRBJ2-1	TRBD2	TGTGCCAGCGGAGTAGCGGGGTACAATGAGCAGTTCTTC	CASGVAGYNEQFF
TRBV6-1	NA	TRBJ1-2	NA	TGTGCCAGCAGTGAAGTACAGGGATGGCCCAGCTTC	CASSEVQGWPSF
TRBV27	NA	TRBJ1-1	TRBD1	TGTGCCAGCAGGGTCGACAGGGAGAACACTGAAGCTTTCTTT	CASRVDRENTEAFF
TRBV29-1	few	TRBJ1-2	NA	TGCAGCGTTGGGGGGCATGGAGCTGTGGACTATGGCTACACCTTC	CSVGGHGAVDYGYTF
TRBV19	NA	TRBJ2-5	TRBD1	TGTGCCAGTAGTATGCTAACAGGGGGCAACCATCGAGAGACCCAGTACTTC	CASSMLTGGNHRETQYF
TRBV30	once	TRBJ2-7	TRBD1	TGTGCCTGGAGTGTACGTGGGACAGGGTTGTACGAGCAGTACTTC	CAWSVRGTGLYEQYF
TRBV4-1	NA	TRBJ2-1	TRBD2	TGCGCCAGCAGCCAAGATTTACTGGGACTAGCGGGAGCCGAGCAGTTCTTC	CASSQDLLGLAGAEQFF
TRBV7-6	NA	TRBJ2-7	TRBD1	TGTGCCAGCAGCCTCGACCGGGACAGGGGGCCCTACGAGCAGTACTTC	CASSLDRDRGPYEQYF
TRBV3-1/TRBV3-2	NA	TRBJ2-3	TRBD1	TGTGCCAGCAGCCAAGGTTGGGGACAGAGCACAGATACGCAGTATTTT	CASSQGWGQSTDTQYF
TRBV10-3	NA	TRBJ2-5	TRBD2	TGTGCCATCAGGCCGACTAGCGGGAAAGAGACCCAGTACTTC	CAIRPTSGKETQYF
TRBV5-1	NA	TRBJ2-3	NA	TGCGCCAGCAGCCCGACTAGGATTACGACCGGTACGCAGTATTTT	CASSPTRITTGTQYF
TRBV7-2	NA	TRBJ1-2	TRBD1	TGTGCCAGCAGCTTGCAGGGGGCCCAAGGCTACACCTTC	CASSLQGAQGYTF
TRBV19	NA	TRBJ2-5	NA	TGTGCCAGTAGGCTACAGGGCGACGAGACCCAGTACTTC	CASRLQGDETQYF
TRBV3-1/TRBV3-2	NA	TRBJ1-1	NA	TGTGCCAGCAGCCAGGCAAAACGGGCTGAAGCTTTCTTT	CASSQAKRAEAFF
TRBV27	NA	TRBJ2-2	NA	TGTGCCAGCTCCGGGACACTTAACACCGGGGAGCTGTTTTTT	CASSGTLNTGELFF
TRBV5-4	NA	TRBJ1-5	NA	TGTGCCAGCAGCCTGGACGGCAGAGGTGATCAGCCCCAGCATTTT	CASSLDGRGDQPQHF
TRBV19	NA	TRBJ1-5	NA	TGTGCCAGTAGTCTCGGAGATCAGCCCCAGCATTTT	CASSLGDQPQHF
TRBV19	NA	TRBJ2-2	NA	TGTGCCAGTAGTGGAACGATTTTGCGGACGAACACCGGGGAGCTGTTTTTT	CASSGTILRTNTGELFF
TRBV11-2	NA	TRBJ2-5	NA	TGTGCCAGCAGCTTGGGGGCCGGTCGACAAGAGACCCAGTACTTC	CASSLGAGRQETQYF
TRBV18	NA	TRBJ2-3	NA	TGTGCCAGCTCACCACGGGCAGGAAGGGAGGATACGCAGTATTTT	CASSPRAGREDTQYF
TRBV27	few	TRBJ2-2	NA	TGTGCCAGCAGTTTATCTGGGGGCGGCGGGGAGCTGTTTTTT	CASSLSGGGGELFF
TRBV5-1	once	TRBJ2-3	NA	TGCGCCAGCAGCTGGGGAGGAGGGGGCAAGAGCACAGATACGCAGTATTTT	CASSWGGGGKSTDTQYF